The 8 T cell receptor beta chains listed next were all sequenced from one sample in a study of blood T cell repertoires in COVID-19. The repertoire was sequenced with immunoSEQ multiplex PCR; TCRdb's copy has only in-frame clones and lacks some. This table has 350,000 to 400,000 clones, 89% appearing once. Input material: peripheral blood. The receptors originated from a woman in her 30s with COVID-19, enrolled during active disease.

CDR3: CAISETGGEETQYF. The CDR3, as DNA: TGTGCCATCAGTGAGACAGGGGGCGAAGAGACCCAGTACTTC. The rearrangement joins TRBV10-3 to TRBJ2-5, with 9 nucleotides matching TRBD1. The CDR3 consists of 14 residues. Germline V gene sequence: CDR1 ENHRY, CDR2 SYGVKD. V shed 2 bases, J shed 3 bases, and the junction held 1 base outside the gene matches.

This chain links TRBV30 with TRBJ1-2; TRBD1 agrees at 8 bases. This CDR3 has 14 amino acids. The V gene end was trimmed by 4 bases and the J gene end by 8 bases; junction bases not matched to a gene: 12. The germline V gene has CDR1 GTSNPN and CDR2 SVGIG (reference sequence). Here the CDR3 reads CAWNQDRELEGYTF. Written as DNA, the CDR3 is TGTGCCTGGAACCAGGACAGGGAGTTAGAAGGCTACACCTTC. Full variable domain (rest looked up from reference TRBV30 and TRBJ1-2): SQTIHQWPATLVQPVGSPLSLECTVEGTSNPNLYWYRQAAGRGLQLLFYSVGIGQISSEVPQNLSASRPQDRQFILSSKKLLLSDSGFYLCAWNQDRELEGYTFGSGTRLTVV.

In this sample, this clone turned up once. The CDR3 DNA sequence: TGTGCCAGCTCACCACCGTCAGTCATCTATGGCTACACCTTC. It codes for CASSPPSVIYGYTF. The rearrangement links TRBV18 to TRBJ1-2, with D uncertain. Germline V gene sequence: CDR1 KGHSH, CDR2 LQKENI. This CDR3 contains 14 residues. V was trimmed by 0 bases and J by 4 bases, leaving 9 bases between them.

This clone was counted once. The V call is TRBV2, the J call TRBJ2-1; the match to TRBD2 covers 9 bases. In germline, CDR1 is SNHLY, CDR2 FYNNEI. The length of the CDR3 is 14 residues. V lost 6 bases, J lost 5 bases, and 5 bases stayed unmatched. The CDR3 here is CASRKGLAHNEQFF. In nucleotides, the CDR3 is TGTGCCAGCAGAAAGGGACTAGCACACAATGAGCAGTTCTTC.

V usage is TRBV4-2 and J usage is TRBJ2-2; the D is unclear. Germline CDR1 is LGHNA and CDR2 is YNFKEQ. V was shortened by 0 bases and J by 5 bases, with 7 bases between the two germline ends. This CDR3 has 14 amino acids. The CDR3 sequence: CASSQEYLTGELFF. Written as DNA, the CDR3 is TGTGCCAGCAGCCAAGAGTACCTAACCGGGGAGCTGTTTTTT.

This clone was observed once. The V call is TRBV6-5, the J call TRBJ2-3; D is undetermined. CDR1 MNHEY and CDR2 SVGAGI come from the germline V gene. The CDR3 has 14 amino acids. V was pared by 0 bases and J by 4 bases, with 8 bases between. CDR3 sequence: CASSYSSSADTQYF. The CDR3, as DNA: TGTGCCAGCAGTTACTCCTCGTCCGCAGATACGCAGTATTTT.

J is TRBJ2-3 and V is TRBV6-5; a weak D match, TRBD2 (5 bases). This CDR3 has 13 residues. Germline V lookup: CDR1 MNHEY, CDR2 SVGAGI. The V end was cut by 8 bases, the J end by 6 bases, with 15 bases between. The CDR3 reads CASGTTAGDTQYF. The CDR3 DNA is TGTGCCAGCGGAACAACGGCGGGTGATACGCAGTATTTT.

The chain has TRBV6-5 and TRBJ1-2; D is unclear. This CDR3 is built from 13 residues. Germline CDR1 and CDR2: MNHEY and SVGAGI. Trimming cost V 0 bases and J 8 bases, with 10 bases left between them. The CDR3 spells CASSYSRVKGYTF. The CDR3 nucleotides are TGTGCCAGCAGTTACTCGCGAGTGAAGGGCTACACCTTC.